These 32 T cell receptor beta chains were all obtained from the same sample, sequenced in a study of OX40 agonist ivuxolimab in advanced cancers. The table came from immunoSEQ multiplex PCR; TCRdb's copy has only in-frame clones and leaves some out. The table shows around 70,000 clones, with approximately 86% occurring only once. The source was CD4+ or CD8+ T cells sorted from blood, collected in a trial of the OX40 agonist ivuxolimab. These receptors were taken from an adult with an advanced solid tumor such as melanoma, head and neck, liver or kidney cancer.

This chain connects TRBV4-3 to TRBJ1-5; D is undetermined. V dropped 4 bases and J dropped 6 bases, with 10 bases sitting between them. The CDR3 covers 13 residues. CDR1 is LGHNA, CDR2 YSLEER, per germline. The DNA for the CDR3 is TGCGCCAGCAGCCCCCAAACCGGTCAGCCCCAGCATTTT. The encoded protein is CASSPQTGQPQHF.

V gene TRBV11-2 combines with J gene TRBJ2-7; perhaps TRBD1 as D (6 bases). This CDR3 comprises 16 residues. The V end lost 1 base, the J end lost 4 bases, and 17 bases lay between the germline ends. Germline V gene sequence: CDR1 SGHAT, CDR2 FQNNGV. CDR3 nucleotides: TGTGCCAGCAGCTTAGGAGAATCCGGGACAATATACGAGCAGTACTTC. Its protein is CASSLGESGTIYEQYF.

The DNA of the CDR3 is TGCGCCAGCAGCTTGGGGGCGACAGGGGCTTTCTCCTACGAGCAGTACTTC. This gives the protein CASSLGATGAFSYEQYF. The chain recombines TRBV5-1 with TRBJ2-7; 8 bases map to TRBD1. The CDR3 covers 17 residues. The trim removed 0 bases at V and 0 bases at J, leaving 8 bases unmatched. Per the germline V gene, CDR1 is SGHRS and CDR2 is YFSETQ.

The chain recombines TRBV2 with TRBJ2-7, with TRBD2 matching over 7 bases. CDR3 length equals 14 residues. V shed 2 bases, J shed 3 bases, and the junction held 4 bases outside the gene matches. Germline assignment: CDR1 SNHLY and CDR2 FYNNEI. In nucleotides, the CDR3 is TGTGCCAGCAGTGAAATTAGCGGGTTCTACGAGCAGTACTTC. It is translated as CASSEISGFYEQYF.

The chain uses TRBV6-5 and TRBJ2-7; 11 bases fit TRBD1. With 6 bases clipped from V and 3 bases from J, the junction kept 4 bases outside the gene matches. The CDR3 loop spans 14 amino acids. CDR1 MNHEY and CDR2 SVGAGI come from the germline V gene. The chain's CDR3 is CASSPGQGVYEQYF. CDR3 nucleotide sequence: TGTGCCAGCAGCCCGGGACAGGGGGTCTACGAGCAGTACTTC.

This clone was recorded only once. This chain connects TRBV27 to TRBJ2-5; TRBD1 aligns across 7 bases. The CDR3 spans 16 residues. V trimming: 6 bases; J trimming: 5 bases; junction bases outside the gene matches: 15. Germline loops: CDR1 MNHEY, CDR2 SMNVEV (reference sequence). The CDR3 DNA follows: TGTGCCAGCAGCTTCGGAACCCCAGACAGGGCGGAGACCCAGTACTTC. Translation gives CASSFGTPDRAETQYF.

The rearrangement uses TRBV6-5 and TRBJ2-7; D perhaps matches TRBD1 (6 bases). Between the trimmed V and J ends, which lost 2 bases and 7 bases, there was a span of 12 bases. The V gene's germline CDR1 is MNHEY and CDR2 SVGAGI. The CDR3 contains 13 residues. The CDR3 region has the DNA TGTGCCAGCAGTTACGACAGGTTTCGGGAGCAGTACTTC. It codes for CASSYDRFREQYF.

V and J are TRBV4-2 and TRBJ1-6; 8 nucleotides align to TRBD1. Germline assignment: CDR1 LGHNA and CDR2 YNFKEQ. Germline trimming cut 0 bases from V and 8 bases from J; bases unmatched to any gene: 6. The CDR3 has 16 amino acids. CDR3 sequence reads: CASSQELGQGDSPLHF. CDR3 nucleotides: TGTGCCAGCAGCCAAGAGCTCGGACAGGGAGATTCACCCCTCCACTTT.

The V and J genes are TRBV7-9 and TRBJ2-3; TRBD1 is a possible D gene (6 bases). Trimming left V 5 bases short and J 4 bases short, with 10 bases between. CDR3 length equals 13 residues. The germline CDR1 and CDR2 sequences are SEHNR and FQNEAQ (reference sequence). CDR3 amino acids: CASSLRGADTQYF. In DNA, the CDR3 is TGTGCCAGCAGCCTCAGGGGCGCAGATACGCAGTATTTT.

The gene calls are TRBV10-1 and TRBJ2-1, with 10 bases that match TRBD1. Germline CDR1 reads WNHNN; CDR2 reads SYGVQD (reference sequence). With V trimmed by 5 bases and J by 7 bases, 2 bases remained unmatched. The CDR3 extends over 13 amino acids. The CDR3 is CASSLDRGNEQFF. The CDR3 DNA sequence: TGCGCCAGCAGTTTGGACAGGGGGAATGAGCAGTTCTTC.

The rearrangement links TRBV14 to TRBJ2-7; no reliable D call. Germline V gives CDR1 SGHDN, CDR2 FVKESK. This CDR3 has 13 residues. V gave up 5 bases and J gave up 3 bases, with 11 bases separating them. CDR3 region: CASSAVAFYEQYV. Written as DNA, the CDR3 is TGTGCCAGCAGCGCCGTTGCGTTCTACGAGCAGTACGTC.

A single count supports this clone. The chain couples TRBV7-6 to TRBJ1-2; TRBD1 matches at 7 bases. The germline V gene has CDR1 SGHVS and CDR2 FNYEAQ. There are 15 residues in the CDR3. The J segment lost 4 bases and the V segment lost 1 base, leaving 6 bases of the junction unmatched. Written as DNA, the CDR3 is TGTGCCAGCAGCTTAGGCCCGGGACAGTTCTATGGCTACACCTTC. Its protein product is CASSLGPGQFYGYTF. The whole variable domain, filled in from reference TRBV7-6 and TRBJ1-2, reads GAGVSQSPRYKVTKRGQDVALRCDPISGHVSLYWYRQALGQGPEFLTYFNYEAQQDKSGLPNDRFSAERPEGSISTLTIQRTEQRDSAMYRCASSLGPGQFYGYTFGSGTRLTVV.

The J gene is TRBJ2-7, the V gene TRBV13; the D call may be TRBD1 or TRBD2 (5 bases each). This CDR3 has 12 amino acids. From germline, CDR1 is PRHDT and CDR2 FYEKMQ (reference sequence). The CDR3 here is CVSSNPGTEQYV. CDR3 nucleotides: TGTGTCAGCAGCAACCCAGGGACCGAGCAGTACGTC.

The rearrangement joins TRBV7-2 to TRBJ2-2; D might be TRBD2 (7 bases). The CDR3 runs 16 residues. Germline V gene lookup returns CDR1 SGHTA and CDR2 FQGNSA. V lost 1 base to trimming and J lost 5 bases, with 14 bases between them. CDR3 residues: CASSLVAGGRTGELFF. The CDR3, as DNA: TGTGCCAGCAGCTTAGTTGCCGGGGGGCGAACCGGGGAGCTGTTTTTT.

The CDR3 sequence is CASSEYYVSYGMNTEAFF. CDR3 bases: TGTGCCAGCAGTGAATATTACGTGTCGTATGGGATGAACACTGAAGCTTTCTTT. The chain employs TRBV25-1 and TRBJ1-1; D call uncertain. V lost 0 bases and J lost 0, with 17 bases in between. Germline lookup yields CDR1 MGHDK and CDR2 SYGVNS. This CDR3 contains 18 residues.

The chain couples TRBV4-1 to TRBJ2-1; 16 nucleotides agree with TRBD2. The CDR3 is made up of 15 amino acids. J was trimmed by 8 bases and V by 4 bases; bases with no gene match: 2. The germline CDR1 and CDR2 sequences are MGHRA and YSYEKL. The CDR3: CASSRGLAGGHEQFF. The CDR3 DNA is TGCGCCAGCAGCCGGGGACTAGCGGGGGGGCATGAGCAGTTCTTC.

The CDR3 DNA sequence: TGTGCCAGCAGCTTGGGTCTAGCGCTGAGCTCCTACAATGAGCAGTTCTTC. Residues: CASSLGLALSSYNEQFF. The rearrangement uses TRBV5-8 and TRBJ2-1; D might be TRBD2 (6 bases). The germline gives CDR1 SGHTS, CDR2 YDEGEE. The CDR3 runs to 17 residues. Trimming took 0 bases from V and 0 from J, leaving 13 bases between them.

This chain links TRBV7-2 with TRBJ2-1; no clear D gene. This CDR3 is built from 15 residues. Germline V gene data show CDR1 as SGHTA and CDR2 as FQGNSA. With 1 base removed from V and 6 bases from J, the gap between germline ends came to 13 bases. The CDR3 DNA follows: TGTGCCAGCAGCTTAGGGGCCCCTAGTCTCAATGAGCAGTTCTTC. Translation: CASSLGAPSLNEQFF.

The V gene is TRBV19, the J gene TRBJ2-6; 7 nucleotides line up with TRBD1. This CDR3 contains 15 residues. The ends lost 6 bases at V and 2 bases at J; junction bases unmatched: 4. Germline V gives CDR1 LNHDA, CDR2 SQIVND (reference sequence). The CDR3 DNA reads as TGTGCCAGTAGGACAGGGTTAACTGGGGCCAACGTCCTGACTTTC. This codes for CASRTGLTGANVLTF.

The chain is built from TRBV7-8 and TRBJ2-5; 7 bases are a match to TRBD1. The CDR3 length is 13 residues. After removal of 5 bases from V and 4 bases from J, the junction contained 4 bases not matched to a gene. The germline V gene encodes CDR1 SGHVS and CDR2 FQNEAQ. The CDR3 loop reads CASSRQGRETQYF. CDR3 sequence (DNA): TGTGCCAGCAGCCGACAGGGTAGAGAGACCCAGTACTTC. Full variable domain (remainder filled in from reference TRBV7-8 and TRBJ2-5): GAGVSQSPRYKVAKRGQDVALRCDPISGHVSLFWYQQALGQGPEFLTYFQNEAQLDKSGLPSDRFFAERPEGSVSTLKIQRTQQEDSAVYLCASSRQGRETQYFGPGTRLLVL.

With respect to this clone: Other DNA sequences in the sample encode the same CDR3. The V call is TRBV2, the J call TRBJ1-6; D not resolved. Looked up from germline, CDR1 is SNHLY and CDR2 is FYNNEI. V shed 5 bases and J shed 7 bases, with 15 bases lying between them. This CDR3 has 15 residues. The CDR3 sequence is CASSLQGIGNSPLHF. The CDR3 DNA follows: TGTGCCAGCAGTTTACAAGGGATAGGGAATTCACCCCTCCACTTT.

The rearrangement joins TRBV5-1 to TRBJ1-6; no firm D call. In germline, CDR1 is SGHRS, CDR2 YFSETQ. V lost 1 base to trimming and J lost 0 bases, with 11 bases between them. The CDR3 sequence is 17 residues long. CDR3 sequence reads: CASSLKIDFSYNSPLHF. The CDR3 nucleotides read TGCGCCAGCAGCTTGAAGATAGATTTCTCCTATAATTCACCCCTCCACTTT. The complete variable domain, with remaining parts taken from reference TRBV5-1 and TRBJ1-6, reads KAGVTQTPRYLIKTRGQQVTLSCSPISGHRSVSWYQQTPGQGLQFLFEYFSETQRNKGNFPGRFSGRQFSNSRSEMNVSTLELGDSALYLCASSLKIDFSYNSPLHFGNGTRLTVT.

The chain recombines TRBV7-9 with TRBJ1-1; D is undetermined. CDR1 and CDR2 (germline): SEHNR, FQNEAQ (reference sequence). The CDR3 covers 14 residues. V was cut by 0 bases and J by 0 bases, with 5 bases left in between. The CDR3 here is CASSLAIMNTEAFF. CDR3 nucleotide sequence: TGTGCCAGCAGCTTAGCAATTATGAACACTGAAGCTTTCTTT.

This clone was picked up many times. This chain joins TRBV5-4 and TRBJ1-3, with D possibly TRBD1 on 5 matching bases. Germline CDR1 reads SGHNT; CDR2 reads YYREEE (reference sequence). The CDR3 runs 15 residues. V gave up 0 bases and J gave up 0 bases, with 7 bases separating them. CDR3 residues: CASSLGGGSGNTIYF. The CDR3, as DNA: TGTGCCAGCAGCTTGGGCGGGGGCTCTGGAAACACCATATATTTT.

This clone was seen just once. The chain carries TRBV25-1 and TRBJ2-5; 7 bases are a match to TRBD1. The CDR3 has 15 amino acids. V gave up 4 bases and J gave up 2 bases; unmatched junction bases: 7. The germline gives CDR1 MGHDK, CDR2 SYGVNS. The CDR3 region has the DNA TGTGCCAGCAGTGGGTACAGGGGAAATCAAGAGACCCAGTACTTC. Its protein product is CASSGYRGNQETQYF. The full variable domain, rest sourced from reference TRBV25-1 and TRBJ2-5, is EADIYQTPRYLVIGTGKKITLECSQTMGHDKMYWYQQDPGMELHLIHYSYGVNSTEKGDLSSESTVSRIRTEHFPLTLESARPSHTSQYLCASSGYRGNQETQYFGPGTRLLVL.

The chain recombines TRBV19 with TRBJ1-2; D ambiguous. Per the germline V gene, CDR1 is LNHDA and CDR2 is SQIVND (reference sequence). Trimming took 3 bases from V and 4 from J, leaving 12 bases between them. The CDR3 extends over 14 amino acids. The CDR3 loop is CASSIWEASYGYTF. CDR3 nucleotides: TGTGCCAGTAGTATTTGGGAGGCCTCCTATGGCTACACCTTC.

The chain employs TRBV28 and TRBJ2-7; 12 nucleotides match TRBD2. Losses at the gene ends were 7 bases for V and 2 bases for J; bases not matched to a gene: 9. Germline values: CDR1 MDHEN, CDR2 SYDVKM. This CDR3 is built from 16 residues. As DNA, the CDR3 is TGTGCCAGCAATACAGTAGGACTAGCGGGAACCTACGAGCAGTACTTC. Residues: CASNTVGLAGTYEQYF.

V and J are TRBV2 and TRBJ1-2; D remains ambiguous. The CDR3 sequence is 14 residues long. Germline V gene sequence: CDR1 SNHLY, CDR2 FYNNEI. V lost 6 bases and J lost 4, with 15 bases in between. The CDR3 bases are TGTGCCAGCAGCGACCCAGCCTACTCCTATGGCTACACCTTC. This translates into CASSDPAYSYGYTF.

The genes are TRBV6-5 and TRBJ2-2; no clear D gene. In germline, CDR1 is MNHEY, CDR2 SVGAGI. The CDR3 sequence is 14 residues long. Trimming removed 2 bases at V and 8 bases at J, with 12 bases between. The CDR3 sequence: CASSYNRWVGELFF. Written as DNA, the CDR3 is TGTGCCAGCAGTTACAATCGATGGGTAGGGGAGCTGTTTTTT.

The J gene is TRBJ2-1, the V gene TRBV6-5; D may be TRBD1 (5 bases). Germline CDR1 MNHEY, CDR2 SVGAGI. V was clipped by 6 bases and J by 7 bases, with 13 bases between them. The CDR3 length is 13 residues. The CDR3 sequence is CASSSGLRNEQFF. The CDR3 nucleotides read TGTGCCAGCAGCTCAGGGCTGAGGAATGAGCAGTTCTTC.

V is TRBV18 and J is TRBJ2-7, with D perhaps assigned TRBD1 or TRBD2 (5 bases each). Looked up from germline, CDR1 is KGHSH and CDR2 is LQKENI. Trimming shortened V by 4 bases and J by 2 bases, and 9 bases separated the two germline ends. This CDR3 has 13 amino acids. CDR3 region: CASSLGTTYEQYF. The CDR3 DNA reads as TGTGCCAGCTCACTTGGGACCACCTACGAGCAGTACTTC.

The V call is TRBV4-2, the J call TRBJ2-1; D is undetermined. The germline V gene encodes CDR1 LGHNA and CDR2 YNFKEQ. This CDR3 is 15 amino acids long. The V gene lost 3 bases and the J gene lost 3 bases, with 12 bases spanning the gap. The CDR3 loop reads CASSQAVGSYNEQFF. CDR3 bases: TGTGCCAGCAGCCAGGCGGTTGGTAGCTACAATGAGCAGTTCTTC.